Presented here are 28 T cell receptor beta chains from one specimen sequenced in a study of blood T cell repertoires in COVID-19 (dated by TCRdb to 2018 to 2021). To prepare the library, the immunoSEQ multiplex PCR assay was applied. TCRdb provides this immuneACCESS table in a form limited to in-frame rearrangements. Some clones are lacking; in checked studies, under half of them reflect an unresolved V gene, and why the rest are absent is not known. Within this sample are approximately 65,000 clones, with around 65% of them counted one time only. Approximately 51% of the sample is taken by the ten largest. Input material: PBMCs or T cells enriched from blood (not recorded which). The receptors derive from a woman aged 60-75 years who had been exposed to COVID-19.

This clone has a handful of counts. The V gene is TRBV5-1, the J gene TRBJ1-2; a possible D gene is TRBD1 (6 bases). Germline V CDR1 and CDR2: SGHRS, YFSETQ. This CDR3 contains 15 residues. Trimming took 2 bases from V and 2 from J, leaving 13 bases between them. The CDR3 DNA reads as TGCGCCAGCAGCTTTAGCCTACAGGGCAACTATGGCTACACCTTC. It codes for CASSFSLQGNYGYTF.

The CDR3 reads CASTIRGEQFF. Written as DNA, the CDR3 is TGTGCCAGCACCATAAGAGGGGAGCAGTTCTTC. The J gene is TRBJ2-1, the V gene TRBV12-3 or TRBV12-4; D possibly corresponds to TRBD2 (5 bases). The CDR3 has 11 amino acids. Trimming left V 7 bases short and J 10 bases short, with 11 bases between.

The chain has TRBV19 and TRBJ2-3, with D possibly TRBD1 on 6 matching bases. Germline CDR1 is LNHDA and CDR2 is SQIVND (reference sequence). The CDR3 contains 15 residues. Trimming took off 10 bases at V and 5 bases at J, with 22 bases between the two ends. As DNA, the CDR3 is TGTGCCACCAGCAGGGGCGGCCCGAGGAAAGATACGCAGTATTTT. As protein: CATSRGGPRKDTQYF.

The chain employs TRBV2 and TRBJ1-5; 7 bases align to TRBD1. The length of the CDR3 is 15 residues. Unmatched junction bases numbered 7, after V lost 8 bases and J lost 0 bases. CDR1 and CDR2 from the germline V gene are SNHLY and FYNNEI. CDR3 nucleotide sequence: TGTGCCAGCCGTGGGGACAGCTTTAGCAATCAGCCCCAGCATTTT. Translating gives CASRGDSFSNQPQHF.

This clone was seen more than once but under ten times. V gene TRBV2 combines with J gene TRBJ1-5, with TRBD1 matching over 10 bases. V dropped 6 bases and J dropped 8; count of bases not matched to a gene: 10. The CDR3 is made up of 15 amino acids. Germline loops: CDR1 SNHLY, CDR2 FYNNEI. CDR3 protein: CASSPGTGVGEPQHF. The DNA of the CDR3 is TGTGCCAGCAGCCCCGGGACAGGGGTTGGTGAGCCCCAGCATTTT.

This clone was recorded a few times. CDR3 DNA sequence: TGCAGCGTCGAAAGGAGTAAATACACTGAAGCTTTCTTT. The encoded protein is CSVERSKYTEAFF. This chain uses TRBV29-1 with TRBJ1-1; D call uncertain. This CDR3 region has 13 residues. Trimming removed 6 bases from V and 3 bases from J, with 14 bases in between. Germline V gives CDR1 SQVTM, CDR2 ANQGSEA.

This CDR3 is CASSLGGRIYEQYF. CDR3 in DNA: TGTGCCAGCAGTTTAGGGGGCAGGATTTACGAGCAGTACTTC. The rearrangement uses TRBV28 and TRBJ2-7; possible D gene TRBD1, 6 bases. Looked up from germline, CDR1 is MDHEN and CDR2 is SYDVKM. The V end was cut by 2 bases, the J end by 4 bases, with 12 bases between. CDR3 length equals 14 residues.

V usage is TRBV11-3 and J usage is TRBJ2-1; D gene ambiguous. CDR1 SGHNT and CDR2 YENEEA come from the germline V gene. This CDR3 spans 14 amino acids. The V end was cut by 0 bases, the J end by 8 bases, with 11 bases between. CDR3 bases: TGTGCCAGCAGCTTAGATCCGCAAGCATATGAGCAGTTCTTC. This codes for CASSLDPQAYEQFF. Full variable domain (remainder filled in from reference TRBV11-3 and TRBJ2-1): EAGVVQSPRYKIIEKKQPVAFWCNPISGHNTLYWYLQNLGQGPELLIRYENEEAVDDSQLPKDRFSAERLKGVDSTLKIQPAELGDSAVYLCASSLDPQAYEQFFGPGTRLTVL.

This chain connects TRBV6-5 to TRBJ1-5; 9 bases agree with TRBD1. The junction had 8 bases not matched to a gene; V was cut back by 7 bases and J by 4 bases. Germline lookup yields CDR1 MNHEY and CDR2 SVGAGI. The CDR3 covers 15 residues. This CDR3 is CASTENRGLNQPQHF. DNA of the CDR3: TGTGCCAGCACCGAGAACAGGGGGCTGAATCAGCCCCAGCATTTT.

This chain uses TRBV15 with TRBJ1-4, with TRBD1 matching over 11 bases. J was trimmed by 8 bases and V by 3 bases; bases with no gene match: 5. The CDR3 totals 15 residues. Per germline, CDR1 LNHNV and CDR2 YYDKDF (reference sequence). The CDR3 region is CATSRDRGRGEKLFF. DNA for the CDR3: TGTGCCACCAGCAGGGACAGGGGGCGCGGAGAAAAACTGTTTTTT.

This clone was seen once. CDR3 loop: CASSQGAHPRKGNTIYF. As DNA, the CDR3 is TGTGCCAGCAGCCAAGGGGCCCACCCCAGAAAAGGAAACACCATATATTTT. This chain uses TRBV14 with TRBJ1-3; unclear D gene. Germline V gene sequence: CDR1 SGHDN, CDR2 FVKESK. The CDR3 runs 17 residues. V was trimmed by 1 base and J by 4 bases, leaving 17 bases between them.

The rearrangement joins TRBV7-2 to TRBJ2-1; the D gene is possibly TRBD2 (7 bases). This CDR3 is built from 16 residues. Trimming cost V 1 base and J 2 bases, with 12 bases left between them. The germline CDR1 and CDR2 sequences are SGHTA and FQGNSA. The CDR3 here is CASSLEGGAAYNEQFF. DNA for the CDR3: TGTGCCAGCAGCTTAGAAGGGGGGGCGGCCTACAATGAGCAGTTCTTC. The full variable domain, rest sourced from reference TRBV7-2 and TRBJ2-1, is GAGVSQSPSNKVTEKGKDVELRCDPISGHTALYWYRQSLGQGLEFLIYFQGNSAPDKSGLPSDRFSAERTGGSVSTLTIQRTQQEDSAVYLCASSLEGGAAYNEQFFGPGTRLTVL.

This chain joins TRBV9 and TRBJ1-1; D is unresolved. CDR3 length: 14 residues. CDR1 SGDLS and CDR2 YYNGEE come from the germline V gene. V lost 2 bases, J lost 4 bases, and 12 bases lay in between. The CDR3 coding sequence is TGTGCCAGCAGCGTGCATTGGGAGGCCACTGAAGCTTTCTTT. Translation gives CASSVHWEATEAFF.

This clone was seen a few times. CDR3 DNA sequence: TGTGCCAGCAGCGAAACTAGCTCTGGCGGGGAGCTGTTTTTT. Protein product: CASSETSSGGELFF. The chain combines TRBV9 with TRBJ2-2; possibly TRBD2 for D (6 bases). The CDR3 extends over 14 amino acids. Germline V gene lookup returns CDR1 SGDLS and CDR2 YYNGEE. Trimming took off 3 bases at V and 7 bases at J, with 13 bases between the two ends.

This clone occurred a few times. V usage is TRBV2 and J usage is TRBJ1-5; 7 bases map to TRBD1. The CDR3 covers 14 residues. Germline V CDR1 and CDR2: SNHLY, FYNNEI. V shed 6 bases and J 6 bases; nucleotides not matched to a gene: 8. The CDR3 reads CASRGTAAAQPQHF. The CDR3 coding sequence is TGTGCCAGCAGAGGGACAGCAGCGGCTCAGCCCCAGCATTTT. The whole variable domain, filled in from reference TRBV2 and TRBJ1-5, reads EPEVTQTPSHQVTQMGQEVILRCVPISNHLYFYWYRQILGQKVEFLVSFYNNEISEKSEIFDDQFSVERPDGSNFTLKIRSTKLEDSAMYFCASRGTAAAQPQHFGDGTRLSIL.

The rearrangement links TRBV30 to TRBJ1-3; D is ambiguous. This CDR3 has 13 amino acids. CDR1 is GTSNPN, CDR2 SVGIG, per germline (reference sequence). V lost 0 bases and J lost 2, with 5 bases in between. The CDR3 sequence is CAWSVQAGNTIYF. Here the CDR3 DNA reads TGTGCCTGGAGTGTCCAGGCTGGAAACACCATATATTTT.

The rearrangement links TRBV27 to TRBJ2-7, with a tentative D call TRBD1 (5 bases). V gave up 6 bases and J gave up 0 bases, with 12 bases separating them. The CDR3 runs to 14 residues. Per the germline V gene, CDR1 is MNHEY and CDR2 is SMNVEV (reference sequence). CDR3 loop: CASSRVPSSYEQYF. The CDR3 DNA follows: TGTGCCAGCAGCAGGGTCCCCAGCTCCTACGAGCAGTACTTC.

This clone has a single count. V and J are TRBV28 and TRBJ1-5; D unclear. The CDR3 contains 14 residues. With 3 bases removed from V and 9 bases from J, the gap between germline ends came to 15 bases. CDR1 is MDHEN and CDR2 is SYDVKM in the germline V gene. In DNA, the CDR3 is TGTGCCAGCAGTTTGGGGAGGCAGCGGGGGCCCCAGCATTTT. Amino acids: CASSLGRQRGPQHF. The entire variable domain, with the rest obtained from reference TRBV28 and TRBJ1-5, is as follows: DVKVTQSSRYLVKRTGEKVFLECVQDMDHENMFWYRQDPGLGLRLIYFSYDVKMKEKGDIPEGYSVSREKKERFSLILESASTNQTSMYLCASSLGRQRGPQHFGDGTRLSIL.

This clone has a handful of counts. This chain joins TRBV5-6 and TRBJ1-2; a weak D match, TRBD1 (6 bases). The CDR3 runs to 12 residues. Trimming cost V 4 bases and J 5 bases, with 9 bases left between them. Looked up from germline, CDR1 is SGHDT and CDR2 is YYEEEE. The DNA of the CDR3 is TGTGCCAGCAGCCCAGGGGTGTATGGCTACACCTTC. Its protein product is CASSPGVYGYTF.

The chain's CDR3 is CASRGLAGGAGELFF. As DNA, the CDR3 is TGTGCCAGCAGGGGACTAGCGGGAGGAGCCGGGGAGCTGTTTTTT. This rearrangement joins TRBV7-9 to TRBJ2-2; TRBD2 matches at 15 bases. In germline, CDR1 is SEHNR, CDR2 FQNEAQ (reference sequence). The CDR3 covers 15 residues. V dropped 6 bases and J dropped 6; count of bases not matched to a gene: 2. Looking up the rest from reference TRBV7-9 and TRBJ2-2 gives the full variable domain: DTGVSQNPRHKITKRGQNVTFRCDPISEHNRLYWYRQTLGQGPEFLTYFQNEAQLEKSRLLSDRFSAERPKGSFSTLEIQRTEQGDSAMYLCASRGLAGGAGELFFGEGSRLTVL.

The DNA for the CDR3 is TGCGCCAGCAGCTCCCCGGGACAGGTCGGGGAAAAACTGTTTTTT. Translating gives CASSSPGQVGEKLFF. This chain uses TRBV4-1 with TRBJ1-4; 8 bases are a match to TRBD1. CDR3 length: 15 residues. Looked up from germline, CDR1 is MGHRA and CDR2 is YSYEKL. After removal of 5 bases from V and 8 bases from J, the junction contained 10 bases not matched to a gene.

The chain couples TRBV19 to TRBJ1-5, with unresolved D. Germline CDR1 and CDR2: LNHDA and SQIVND (reference sequence). Trimming took off 5 bases at V and 6 bases at J, with 8 bases between the two ends. The CDR3 has 12 amino acids. This CDR3 is CASSFNGQPQHF. In DNA form, the CDR3 reads TGTGCCAGTAGTTTCAACGGTCAGCCCCAGCATTTT.

This sequence joins TRBV29-1 and TRBJ1-1, with 11 nucleotides matching TRBD1. Germline values: CDR1 SQVTM, CDR2 ANQGSEA. This CDR3 spans 13 amino acids. V dropped 8 bases and J dropped 1; count of bases not matched to a gene: 3. The CDR3 nucleotides are TGCAGCACAGGACAGGGGGCGAACACTGAAGCTTTCTTT. It translates to CSTGQGANTEAFF.

This chain uses TRBV5-1 with TRBJ1-2; 8 nucleotides agree with TRBD1. CDR3 length: 13 residues. J was trimmed by 6 bases and V by 4 bases; bases with no gene match: 5. Germline loops: CDR1 SGHRS, CDR2 YFSETQ. CDR3 region: CASSHGQGNGYTF. CDR3 nucleotides: TGCGCCAGCAGCCACGGACAGGGAAATGGCTACACCTTC.

J is TRBJ1-2 and V is TRBV28; tentative D call: TRBD1 (5 bases). V lost 3 bases and J 8 bases, leaving 19 bases between the germline ends. CDR1 is MDHEN, CDR2 SYDVKM, per germline. CDR3 length: 15 amino acids. The CDR3 is CASSFFVPDTPGYTF. CDR3 bases: TGTGCCAGCAGTTTCTTCGTACCGGACACCCCCGGCTACACCTTC.

The rearrangement joins TRBV7-9 to TRBJ1-1; D unclear. CDR3 size: 15 residues. V lost 1 base and J lost 2, with 11 bases in between. The germline V gene has CDR1 SEHNR and CDR2 FQNEAQ (reference sequence). The CDR3 reads CASSLGVGGNTEAFF. For the CDR3, the DNA is TGTGCCAGCAGCTTAGGGGTAGGCGGAAACACTGAAGCTTTCTTT. Together with reference TRBV7-9 and TRBJ1-1, the CDR3 gives the full variable domain: DTGVSQNPRHKITKRGQNVTFRCDPISEHNRLYWYRQTLGQGPEFLTYFQNEAQLEKSRLLSDRFSAERPKGSFSTLEIQRTEQGDSAMYLCASSLGVGGNTEAFFGQGTRLTVV.

V gene TRBV6-1 combines with J gene TRBJ1-1; the D is unclear. The V end lost 1 base, the J end lost 7 bases, and 13 bases lay between the germline ends. Germline CDR1 reads MNHNS; CDR2 reads SASEGT. The CDR3 covers 14 residues. CDR3 bases: TGTGCCAGCAGTGAAGTTCGGAGCAGACGTGAAGCTTTCTTT. Translated: CASSEVRSRREAFF.

This clone has just one count. The chain uses TRBV9 and TRBJ2-3, with 7 bases identical to TRBD1. The CDR3 has 15 amino acids. Germline values: CDR1 SGDLS, CDR2 YYNGEE. J was trimmed by 2 bases and V by 4 bases; bases with no gene match: 7. In DNA form, the CDR3 reads TGTGCCAGCAGCCCCCGGACAGGAGCCACAGATACGCAGTATTTT. Its translation is CASSPRTGATDTQYF. Full variable domain (missing parts from reference TRBV9 and TRBJ2-3): DSGVTQTPKHLITATGQRVTLRCSPRSGDLSVYWYQQSLDQGLQFLIQYYNGEERAKGNILERFSAQQFPDLHSELNLSSLELGDSALYFCASSPRTGATDTQYFGPGTRLTVL.